This is a list of T cell receptor beta chains from one sample in a study of cytomegalovirus exposure and HLA in healthy donors. The data were produced by immunoSEQ multiplex PCR, yet TCRdb's version contains in-frame clones alone and is incomplete. Of some 120,000 clones listed, about 8.6% are singletons. The sequenced material came from PBMCs. The receptors were gathered from a middle-aged woman in good health and CMV-seropositive. Each CDR3 is given with its conserved first and last residue. Each record gives: V gene, clone size, J gene, D gene, CDR3 DNA, CDR3 protein. D genes are given only for firm matches. Not all rows give a size; the values are once, few, many and, for expanded clones, a class.

TRBV5-8	.	TRBJ1-3	TRBD1	TGTGCCAGCAGCCCGACAGGGCCTGGAAACACCATATATTTT	CASSPTGPGNTIYF
TRBV28	.	TRBJ1-1	TRBD1	TGTGCCAGCACCTTAGACAGGGGCCTATCCGAAGCTTTCTTT	CASTLDRGLSEAFF
TRBV10-2	few	TRBJ1-2	.	TGCGCCAGCAGTGAGGGCAGGGAGGACTATGGCTACACCTTC	CASSEGREDYGYTF
TRBV27	few	TRBJ2-7	.	TGTGCCAGCAGAGGGGGACAAAGGTATTCCTACGAGCAGTACTTC	CASRGGQRYSYEQYF
TRBV30	few	TRBJ1-2	TRBD1	TGTGCCTGGAGAGCCACAGGGGGCCTTGGTTATGGCTACACCTTC	CAWRATGGLGYGYTF
TRBV28	few	TRBJ1-2	TRBD1	TGTGCCAGCAGTGCCGGAGCGGGACAGGGTAACTATGGCTACACCTTC	CASSAGAGQGNYGYTF
TRBV6-1	.	TRBJ1-6	.	TGTGCCAGCAGTGAAGGAGGGTGGGGGGTTAGGTCACCCCTCCACTTT	CASSEGGWGVRSPLHF
TRBV19	few	TRBJ2-1	TRBD2	TGTGCCAGTAGTACGACTAGCGGGGGGGCTAGGTTTGGAGAGCAGTTCTTC	CASSTTSGGARFGEQFF
TRBV6-6	.	TRBJ2-7	.	TGTGCCAGCAGTTACTCGACAGGTTTTTACGAGCAGTACTTC	CASSYSTGFYEQYF
TRBV11-2	few	TRBJ1-5	.	TGTGCCAGCAGCGTCACAACAGGGAATCAGCCCCAGCATTTT	CASSVTTGNQPQHF
TRBV7-8	few	TRBJ1-5	.	TGTGCCAGCAGCTCGGACAGAAACAATCAGCCCCAGCATTTT	CASSSDRNNQPQHF
TRBV21-1	.	TRBJ1-5	.	TGTGCCAGCAGCAAAGAAGTGGGGGGGCCCTGGGAGCATTTT	CASSKEVGGPWEHF
TRBV30	few	TRBJ1-2	.	TGTGCCTGGAACAGGGAAGGGAACTATGGCCACACCTTC	CAWNREGNYGHTF
TRBV5-6	.	TRBJ1-2	.	TGTGCCAGCAGCCTTGACATAAATGGCTACACCTTC	CASSLDINGYTF
TRBV20-1	.	TRBJ2-7	.	TGCAGTGCTCAGGTCCCCTACGAGCAGTACTTC	CSAQVPYEQYF
TRBV11-3	.	TRBJ2-3	.	TGTGCCAGCAGCCCTGGACAGAACACAGATACGCAGTATTTT	CASSPGQNTDTQYF
TRBV16	.	TRBJ1-5	TRBD1	TGTGCCAGCAGCTGGAGGGACAGTGTCAATCAGCCCCAGCATTTT	CASSWRDSVNQPQHF
TRBV5-4	.	TRBJ2-3	.	TGTGCCAGCAGCAGGGCACTAGGCACTAGCACAGATACGCAGTATTTT	CASSRALGTSTDTQYF
TRBV25-1	few	TRBJ2-7	.	TGTGCCAGCAGTGAAAGAGACTTCTACGAGCAGTACTTC	CASSERDFYEQYF
TRBV5-1	few	TRBJ1-1	.	TGCGCCAGCAGCTTGGGGGGGCTTGAAGCTTTCTTT	CASSLGGLEAFF
TRBV7-9	.	TRBJ2-1	TRBD1	TGTGCCAGCATCATAGACAGGGGCAATGAGCAGTTCTTC	CASIIDRGNEQFF
TRBV25-1	.	TRBJ2-7	TRBD2	TGTGCCAGCGAGGGCCCAGCGGGAAACGAGCAGTACTTC	CASEGPAGNEQYF
TRBV5-1	few	TRBJ1-1	TRBD1	TGCGCCAGCAGCCCGTTACAGGGGGCGATGGCTGAAGCTTTCTTT	CASSPLQGAMAEAFF
TRBV28	few	TRBJ2-7	TRBD1	TGTGCCAGCACCCGAGGGGGCAGGTTGGGTTACGAGCAGTACTTC	CASTRGGRLGYEQYF
TRBV9	.	TRBJ1-4	.	TGTGCCAGCAGCCCCCGCGGGGATGGGGTCGGGGATGAAAAACTGTTTTTT	CASSPRGDGVGDEKLFF
TRBV20-1	.	TRBJ1-1	.	TGCAGTGCTAGGGCGAACACTGAAGCTTTCTTT	CSARANTEAFF
TRBV19	.	TRBJ2-7	.	TGTGCCAGTAGTCTCCGGGGGTTCTACGAGCAGTACTTC	CASSLRGFYEQYF
TRBV9	.	TRBJ2-4	.	TGTGCCAGCAGCGTAGAAGCCAGGGCCGCCAAAAACATTCAGTACTTC	CASSVEARAAKNIQYF
TRBV29-1	.	TRBJ2-5	TRBD2	TGCAGCGCCGGGACTAGCCCCGGTGAGACCCAGTACTTC	CSAGTSPGETQYF
TRBV7-9	few	TRBJ2-7	.	TGTGCCAGCAGCAAGGACAGTTCAGAGGGCGAGCAGTACTTC	CASSKDSSEGEQYF
TRBV27	.	TRBJ2-7	TRBD1	TGTGCCAGCAGCGGACAGGCAGGCGCCTACGAGCAGTACTTC	CASSGQAGAYEQYF
TRBV2	few	TRBJ1-5	TRBD1	TGTGCCAGCAGTGAAGACGAAGGGACAGGGGGCCGCGTCAATCAGCCCCAGCATTTT	CASSEDEGTGGRVNQPQHF
TRBV30	few	TRBJ2-1	TRBD1	TGTGCCTGGAGACAACCCCCGACAGGGGGCAGCTCCTACAATGAGCAGTTCTTC	CAWRQPPTGGSSYNEQFF
TRBV6-1	.	TRBJ1-5	.	TGTGCCAGCAGTGGGGGGGGTGGTAGTCAGCCCCAGCATTTT	CASSGGGGSQPQHF
TRBV2	.	TRBJ2-3	TRBD1	TGTGCCAGCATAAGGGACAGGGGGCGCCCAGATACGCAGTATTTT	CASIRDRGRPDTQYF
TRBV11-2	few	TRBJ2-1	TRBD2	TGTGCCAGCAGGACCGGGGGGGCAAAGGAAAATGAGCAGTTCTTC	CASRTGGAKENEQFF
TRBV29-1	.	TRBJ2-3	TRBD1	TGCAGCGCCCGACAGGGGGCAACAGATACGCAGTATTTT	CSARQGATDTQYF
TRBV30	.	TRBJ1-2	.	TGTGCCTGGAGTTTTAGGTCAGGGGCATCAGCTAACTATGGCTACACCTTC	CAWSFRSGASANYGYTF
TRBV4-1	.	TRBJ1-4	.	TGCGCCAGCAGCCAAGATCCCCAGTCTAATGAAAAACTGTTTTTT	CASSQDPQSNEKLFF
TRBV28	.	TRBJ2-3	.	TGTGCCAGCAGTTTGCAAGGGGTCGCAGATACGCAGTATTTT	CASSLQGVADTQYF
TRBV9	few	TRBJ1-1	.	TGTGCCAGCAGCCCCCTCAGGGCCGCTGAAGCTTTCTTT	CASSPLRAAEAFF
TRBV4-2	few	TRBJ2-2	TRBD2	TGTGCCAGCAGCCAGCCCCTACCGGCGGGGGATGGCACCGGGGAGCTGTTTTTT	CASSQPLPAGDGTGELFF
TRBV19	few	TRBJ1-6	.	TGTGCCAGTAGTGCAGGCATGGGGCTATCACCCCTCCACTTT	CASSAGMGLSPLHF
TRBV7-9	.	TRBJ2-7	.	TGTGCCAGCAGCTTAGTGGGGCAGCCGCCCTACGAGCAGTACTTC	CASSLVGQPPYEQYF
TRBV5-4	.	TRBJ1-6	TRBD1	TGTGCCAGCAGCAGGGACAGGGAGGGGTCACCCCTCCACTTT	CASSRDREGSPLHF
TRBV9	few	TRBJ2-3	.	TGTGCCAGCAGCGTAAGTCTTGGACAGCGTGCAGATACGCAGTATTTT	CASSVSLGQRADTQYF
TRBV10-1	.	TRBJ2-4	TRBD2	TGCGCCAGCAGTGAAAGCGGGGGGGCCCTAAACATTCAGTACTTC	CASSESGGALNIQYF
TRBV6-6	.	TRBJ1-4	.	TGTGCCAGCAGTTACTCCCGCAGGAATGAAAAACTGTTTTTT	CASSYSRRNEKLFF
TRBV28	few	TRBJ1-5	.	TGTGCCAGCAGTTTACCCTGGGGGAGGCCTGAGGGGCAGCCCCAGCATTTT	CASSLPWGRPEGQPQHF
TRBV30	few	TRBJ2-7	TRBD1	TGTGCCTCAAGGGACAGGGGGGGTTCCTACGAGCAGTACTTC	CASRDRGGSYEQYF
TRBV11-1	.	TRBJ1-2	TRBD1	TGTGCCAGCAGCCCCCGGACAGGGGGTTCTTTCTATGGCTACACCTTC	CASSPRTGGSFYGYTF
TRBV30	many	TRBJ2-1	TRBD2	TGTGCCTGGAGAAGGACTAGCATCGATGAGCAGTTCTTC	CAWRRTSIDEQFF
TRBV10-3	.	TRBJ2-4	TRBD1	TGTGCCATCAGTCCGGACAGGGTCAAAAACATTCAGTACTTC	CAISPDRVKNIQYF
TRBV18	few	TRBJ1-1	TRBD1	TGTGCCAGCTCACGGACAGGGAAATCGGGTAGGAACACTGAAGCTTTCTTT	CASSRTGKSGRNTEAFF
TRBV9	.	TRBJ2-3	TRBD2	TGTGCCAGCTCTCGGACTAGCGGGGGGGCAGATACGCAGTATTTT	CASSRTSGGADTQYF
TRBV19	.	TRBJ1-6	TRBD1	TGTGCCAGTAGACCCCGACAGGGCGGCGGGTCACCCCTCCACTTT	CASRPRQGGGSPLHF